This passage covers 27 T cell receptor beta chains from one sample sequenced in a study of breast tumors, draining lymph nodes, adjacent tissues. Each CDR3 protein gets one entry after TCRdb re-called the multiplex PCR reads with MiXCR. The table records over 10,000 distinct CDR3 sequences, about 46% of them present only once. The material sequenced was tumor-adjacent breast tissue. All receptors derive from a female donor with breast cancer. Some clones in this sample may be carry-over from other donors' samples.

The J gene is TRBJ2-3, the V gene TRBV5-1, with 10 bases aligning to TRBD1. There are 18 residues in the CDR3. Germline trimming cut 0 bases from V and 4 bases from J; bases unmatched to any gene: 11. Looked up from germline, CDR1 is SGHRS and CDR2 is YFSETQ. CDR3 sequence (DNA): TGCGCCAGCAGCTTGGCCCCCGGGACAGGGGAGAGGGCAGATACGCAGTATTTT. Translation: CASSLAPGTGERADTQYF. Full variable domain (remainder filled in from reference TRBV5-1 and TRBJ2-3): KAGVTQTPRYLIKTRGQQVTLSCSPISGHRSVSWYQQTPGQGLQFLFEYFSETQRNKGNFPGRFSGRQFSNSRSEMNVSTLELGDSALYLCASSLAPGTGERADTQYFGPGTRLTVL.

This clonotype has at least ten counts. This chain joins TRBV3-1 and TRBJ2-2; D gene ambiguous. Germline V lookup: CDR1 LGHDT, CDR2 YNNKEL (reference sequence). The CDR3 contains 12 residues. Trimming stripped 1 base from V and 7 bases from J, with 4 bases between. The DNA for the CDR3 is TGTGCCAGCAGCCAAGTGAACGGGGAGCTGTTTTTT. It encodes CASSQVNGELFF.

A single count supports this clonotype. The chain links TRBV7-9 to TRBJ2-3; 9 bases are a match to TRBD1. CDR1 and CDR2 from the germline V gene are SEHNR and FQNEAQ (reference sequence). The CDR3 extends over 16 amino acids. Trimming cost V 4 bases and J 3 bases; bases outside gene matches: 8. The CDR3, as DNA: TGTGCCAGCAGCTCCACCGGGACAGGGTGGACAGATACGCAGTATTTT. It specifies CASSSTGTGWTDTQYF.

This clonotype is labeled medium-sized. V gene TRBV7-9 combines with J gene TRBJ2-5; possible D gene TRBD2, 5 bases. The germline V and J ends were trimmed by 0 bases and 4 bases, with 9 bases remaining between them. This CDR3 is 14 amino acids long. Germline CDR1 SEHNR, CDR2 FQNEAQ (reference sequence). CDR3 sequence (DNA): TGTGCCAGCAGCTTAGCACGGGGTGGAGAGACCCAGTACTTC. This translates into CASSLARGGETQYF.

This clonotype counts as medium-sized (0.01 to 0.1%). The chain is built from TRBV6-4 and TRBJ1-2; TRBD1 matches 7 bases. Looked up from germline, CDR1 is MRHNA and CDR2 is SNTAGT. This CDR3 has 15 residues. V dropped 6 bases and J dropped 6; count of bases not matched to a gene: 13. CDR3 in DNA: TGTGCCAGCAGACTGGACAGGCCGAGGTCGAATGGCTACACCTTC. Amino acid sequence: CASRLDRPRSNGYTF.

This rearrangement joins TRBV7-2 to TRBJ1-4; D is unclear. Looked up from germline, CDR1 is SGHTA and CDR2 is FQGNSA. The CDR3 runs 15 residues. The V gene lost 5 bases and the J gene lost 7 bases, with 17 bases spanning the gap. The DNA of the CDR3 is TGTGCCAGCAGCCGCGGTGAGGGCTTTGGTGAAAAACTGTTTTTT. Protein: CASSRGEGFGEKLFF.

V and J are TRBV7-9 and TRBJ2-5, with 9 bases lining up with TRBD2. With 8 bases clipped from V and 5 bases from J, the junction kept 6 bases outside the gene matches. CDR3 length: 13 amino acids. Germline CDR1 and CDR2: SEHNR and FQNEAQ (reference sequence). In DNA, the CDR3 is TGTGCCAGCGGTAGCGGGAGTGGTGAGACCCAGTACTTC. Amino acid sequence: CASGSGSGETQYF.

The rearrangement uses TRBV5-5 and TRBJ1-6; 10 bases match TRBD1. This CDR3 has 18 residues. The V gene end was trimmed by 4 bases and the J gene end by 0 bases; junction bases not matched to a gene: 7. From germline, CDR1 is SGHKS and CDR2 YYEKEE (reference sequence). The CDR3 sequence is CASSTQDRGSSYNSPLHF. For the CDR3, the DNA is TGTGCCAGCAGCACCCAGGACAGGGGGAGCTCCTATAATTCACCCCTCCACTTT.

The chain recombines TRBV29-1 with TRBJ2-1; TRBD2 aligns across 8 bases. This CDR3 spans 14 amino acids. In germline, CDR1 is SQVTM, CDR2 ANQGSEA. CDR3 in DNA: TGCAGAGACGATGGGGGACTAGATCGCGATGAGCAGTTCTTC. This sequence encodes CRDDGGLDRDEQFF.

The chain combines TRBV20-1 with TRBJ1-2; no clear D. Germline CDR1 reads DFQATT; CDR2 reads SNEGSKA (reference sequence). The CDR3 totals 13 residues. Trimming took 3 bases from V and 11 from J, leaving 19 bases between them. The CDR3 loop reads CSARLRELNTYTF. In nucleotides, the CDR3 is TGCAGTGCTAGGCTACGGGAACTTAATACTTACACCTTC.

Notes on this clonotype: Possible read error: a much larger clone is one base away. The V and J genes are TRBV5-1 and TRBJ1-2; D gene ambiguous. Germline V CDR1 and CDR2: SGHRS, YFSETQ. The CDR3 is made up of 12 amino acids. CDR3 loop: CASSREKYGYTF. Here the CDR3 DNA reads TGTGCCAGCAGCCGTGAAAAGTATGGCTACACCTTC.

The gene calls are TRBV7-6 and TRBJ2-3; a possible D gene is TRBD2 (6 bases). CDR3 size: 16 residues. Germline lookup yields CDR1 SGHVS and CDR2 FNYEAQ. V dropped 4 bases and J dropped 0 bases, with 14 bases sitting between them. CDR3 sequence reads: CASSSLATLSTDTQYF. The CDR3 region has the DNA TGTGCCAGCAGCTCACTAGCAACTTTAAGCACAGATACGCAGTATTTT.

The table lists this clonotype with a few counts. The rearrangement links TRBV20-1 to TRBJ1-3; 10 nucleotides agree with TRBD1. The V gene end was trimmed by 5 bases and the J gene end by 4 bases; junction bases not matched to a gene: 5. Germline V gives CDR1 DFQATT, CDR2 SNEGSKA (reference sequence). This CDR3 is built from 14 residues. CDR3 amino acids: CSAPGTGEGNTIYF. CDR3 coding DNA: TGCAGTGCTCCCGGGACAGGGGAGGGAAACACCATATATTTT.

This clonotype was recorded many times. A read error is possible here, since a much larger clone lies one base away. The V and J genes are TRBV5-6 and TRBJ2-5, with D possibly being TRBD1 (6 bases). This CDR3 has 17 residues. V was shortened by 1 base and J by 0 bases, with 16 bases between the two germline ends. Germline-derived CDR1 and CDR2 are SGHDT and YYEEEE. CDR3 sequence: CASSLSRAGADQETQYF. The CDR3 DNA is TGTGCCAGCAGCTTGTCCAGGGCAGGGGCTGACCAAGAGACCCAGTACTTC. Combining the CDR3 with reference TRBV5-6 and TRBJ2-5 gives the whole variable domain DAGVTQSPTHLIKTRGQQVTLRCSPKSGHDTVSWYQQALGQGPQFIFQYYEEEERQRGNFPDRFSGHQFPNYSSELNVNALLLGDSALYLCASSLSRAGADQETQYFGPGTRLLVL.

The chain carries TRBV5-4 and TRBJ2-3; D may be TRBD1 or TRBD2 (6 bases each). Germline loops: CDR1 SGHNT, CDR2 YYREEE (reference sequence). The CDR3 sequence is 16 residues long. V was trimmed by 1 base and J by 6 bases, leaving 18 bases between them. The CDR3 region has the DNA TGTGCCAGCAGCTTGTTATTGGGGGGCAAGGGGGATACGCAGTATTTT. Amino acids: CASSLLLGGKGDTQYF.

This clonotype occurred a few times. The CDR3 coding sequence is TGTGCCAGCAGGAGGCCTCCCACCGGGGAGCTGTTTTTT. This codes for CASRRPPTGELFF. The chain couples TRBV6-1 to TRBJ2-2; no firm D call. This CDR3 is 13 amino acids long. Trimming shortened V by 6 bases and J by 4 bases, and 9 bases separated the two germline ends. CDR1 and CDR2 (germline): MNHNS, SASEGT.

The chain is built from TRBV30 and TRBJ2-1, with D possibly called TRBD1 or TRBD2 (6 bases each). The V gene's germline CDR1 is GTSNPN and CDR2 SVGIG (reference sequence). The CDR3 is 15 amino acids. V lost 1 base and J lost 15, with 25 bases in between. The CDR3 region is CAWSGDFSAGVQRFF. For the CDR3, the DNA is TGTGCCTGGAGTGGGGACTTTTCGGCAGGGGTACAGCGGTTCTTC.

This clonotype was counted at least ten times. This rearrangement joins TRBV6-5 to TRBJ2-7; possible D gene TRBD1, 6 bases. Trimming took 4 bases from V and 4 from J, leaving 14 bases between them. The CDR3 loop spans 14 amino acids. Germline V gene data show CDR1 as MNHEY and CDR2 as SVGAGI. The CDR3 DNA sequence: TGTGCCAGCAGTTCCGGGACACCAGATTACGAGCAGTACTTC. It translates to CASSSGTPDYEQYF.

This clonotype was seen at least ten times. A much larger clone differs by one base, so this may be a read error. The chain combines TRBV9 with TRBJ2-1, with D perhaps TRBD1 or TRBD2 (5 bases each). Germline CDR1 and CDR2: SGDLS and YYNGEE. This CDR3 has 15 residues. CDR3 sequence reads: CASSPGPQPYNEPFF. CDR3 in DNA: TGTGCCAGCAGCCCGGGACCCCAGCCCTACAATGAGCCGTTCTTC.

There are many counts of this clonotype. This chain links TRBV20-1 with TRBJ1-5, with D tentatively TRBD1 (5 bases). Germline V CDR1 and CDR2: DFQATT, SNEGSKA (reference sequence). V shed 1 base and J shed 5 bases, with 15 bases lying between them. This CDR3 has 15 residues. CDR3 amino acids: CSARVVGQSHQPQHF. CDR3 nucleotide sequence: TGCAGTGCTAGAGTTGTCGGACAATCCCATCAGCCCCAGCATTTT.

The chain employs TRBV7-9 and TRBJ2-3; 14 nucleotides agree with TRBD2. V dropped 6 bases and J dropped 4; count of bases not matched to a gene: 12. The CDR3 extends over 18 amino acids. Germline V gene sequence: CDR1 SEHNR, CDR2 FQNEAQ (reference sequence). The CDR3 DNA sequence: TGTGCCAGCAGTCCAGGCCGACTAGCGGGAGGGCCGGCAGATACGCAGTATTTT. Amino acids: CASSPGRLAGGPADTQYF.

The chain couples TRBV29-1 to TRBJ2-1; 7 bases map to TRBD2. This CDR3 is 13 amino acids long. Looked up from germline, CDR1 is SQVTM and CDR2 is ANQGSEA. CDR3 sequence reads: CITSGISYNEQFF. CDR3 in DNA: TGCATAACGAGCGGGATCTCCTACAATGAGCAGTTCTTC.

This sequence joins TRBV6-1 and TRBJ2-7; D is uncertain. This CDR3 is 17 amino acids long. The germline gives CDR1 MNHNS, CDR2 SASEGT. Trimming left V 6 bases short and J 4 bases short, with 25 bases between. The CDR3: CASRPSPLRLKLYEQYF. In DNA form, the CDR3 reads TGTGCCAGCAGACCGAGCCCTCTACGACTGAAGTTATACGAGCAGTACTTC.

This clonotype was counted at least ten times. The chain is built from TRBV9 and TRBJ2-7; TRBD2 might be the D (5 bases). Trimming took 2 bases from V and 0 from J, leaving 15 bases between them. Per the germline V gene, CDR1 is SGDLS and CDR2 is YYNGEE. CDR3 length equals 16 residues. CDR3 bases: TGTGCCAGCAGCGTTAATAGCGTCCTGAGCTCCTACGAGCAGTACTTC. It codes for CASSVNSVLSSYEQYF.

J is TRBJ1-2 and V is TRBV2, with 9 bases aligning to TRBD1. The germline V gene has CDR1 SNHLY and CDR2 FYNNEI. The trim removed 8 bases at V and 5 bases at J, leaving 12 bases unmatched. The CDR3 is 15 residues long. The CDR3 spells CASAQTGGGEYGYTF. The CDR3 coding sequence is TGTGCCAGCGCGCAAACAGGGGGCGGGGAATATGGCTACACCTTC.

This clonotype has more than one count but fewer than ten. DNA for the CDR3: TGTGCCAGCAAAGAAGGGTACACTGAAGCTTTCTTT. Translating gives CASKEGYTEAFF. This rearrangement joins TRBV6-6 to TRBJ1-1, with D unresolved. Per germline, CDR1 MNHNY and CDR2 SVGAGI (reference sequence). With 7 bases removed from V and 3 bases from J, the gap between germline ends came to 9 bases. The length of the CDR3 is 12 residues.

This clonotype is a singleton in its sample. The CDR3 nucleotides are TGTGCCAGCAGCTGGACAGGGGGCGGCGAGCAGTACTTC. It codes for CASSWTGGGEQYF. This chain joins TRBV7-9 and TRBJ2-7; 11 bases align to TRBD1. This CDR3 spans 13 amino acids. After removal of 4 bases from V and 6 bases from J, the junction contained 2 bases not matched to a gene. Germline V gene sequence: CDR1 SEHNR, CDR2 FQNEAQ (reference sequence). The full variable domain, in which reference TRBV7-9 and TRBJ2-7 provide the parts outside the CDR3, is DTGVSQNPRHKITKRGQNVTFRCDPISEHNRLYWYRQTLGQGPEFLTYFQNEAQLEKSRLLSDRFSAERPKGSFSTLEIQRTEQGDSAMYLCASSWTGGGEQYFGPGTRLTVT.